Shown below are 2 T cell receptor beta chains from a single sample sequenced in a study of identical twins. TCRdb reprocessed the 5' RACE reads via MiXCR and lists one record per CDR3 protein. The sample includes 450,000 to 650,000 distinct CDR3 sequences, 13% to 15% seen only once; the top ten take roughly 0.43%. The data were also submitted as part of a second study, on yellow fever vaccine responses in identical twins.

The sequencing input was CD4+ T cells sorted from blood. The origin of the receptors is a young woman in good health.

CDR3: CASSLEFPGNEQFF. The CDR3 DNA follows: TGTGCCAGCAGTTTAGAGTTTCCAGGTAATGAGCAGTTCTTC. This chain joins TRBV12-3 or TRBV12-4 and TRBJ2-1; D not certain. Deletions cut 1 base from V and 7 bases from J, with 11 bases between. CDR3 length: 14 amino acids.

The chain carries TRBV7-8 and TRBJ1-1; D is unclear. V shed 5 bases and J shed 6 bases, with 13 bases lying between them. The CDR3 spans 13 residues. Germline V gene lookup returns CDR1 SGHVS and CDR2 FQNEAQ. In nucleotides, the CDR3 is TGTGCCAGCAGCCATCCCGGGGAGGCTGAAGCTTTCTTT. This encodes CASSHPGEAEAFF.